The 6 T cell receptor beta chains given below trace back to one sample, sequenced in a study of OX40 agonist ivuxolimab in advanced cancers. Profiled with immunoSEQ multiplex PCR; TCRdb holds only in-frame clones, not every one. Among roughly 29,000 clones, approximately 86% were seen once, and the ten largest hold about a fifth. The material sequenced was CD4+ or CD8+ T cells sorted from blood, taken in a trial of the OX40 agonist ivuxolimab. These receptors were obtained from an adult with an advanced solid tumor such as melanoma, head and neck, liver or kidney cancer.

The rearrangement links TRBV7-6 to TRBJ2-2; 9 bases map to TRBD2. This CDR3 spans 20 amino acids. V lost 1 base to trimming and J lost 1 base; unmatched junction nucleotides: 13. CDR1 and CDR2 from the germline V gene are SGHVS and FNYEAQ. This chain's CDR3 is CASSLGASGKQVGNTGELFF. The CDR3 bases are TGTGCCAGCAGCTTAGGGGCTAGCGGGAAACAAGTTGGGAACACCGGGGAGCTGTTTTTT.

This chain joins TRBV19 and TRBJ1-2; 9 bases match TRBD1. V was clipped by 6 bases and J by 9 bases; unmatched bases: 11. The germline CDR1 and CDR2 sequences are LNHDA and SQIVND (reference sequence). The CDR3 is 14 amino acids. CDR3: CASRSTGGAPSYTF. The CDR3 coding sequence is TGTGCCAGTAGGAGTACAGGGGGCGCGCCCAGCTACACCTTC.

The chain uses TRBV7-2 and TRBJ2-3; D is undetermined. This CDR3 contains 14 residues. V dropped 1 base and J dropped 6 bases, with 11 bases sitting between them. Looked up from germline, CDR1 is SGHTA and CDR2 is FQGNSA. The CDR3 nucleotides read TGTGCCAGCAGCTTAGTTGGGAATTGGGATACGCAGTATTTT. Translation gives CASSLVGNWDTQYF.

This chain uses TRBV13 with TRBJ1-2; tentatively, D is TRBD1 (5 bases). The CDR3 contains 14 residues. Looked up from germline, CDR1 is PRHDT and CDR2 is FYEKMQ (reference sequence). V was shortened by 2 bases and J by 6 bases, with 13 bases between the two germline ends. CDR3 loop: CASSLYRLLDGYTF. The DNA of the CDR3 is TGTGCCAGCAGCTTATACAGGTTGCTAGATGGCTACACCTTC. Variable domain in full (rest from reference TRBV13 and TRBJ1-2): AAGVIQSPRHLIKEKRETATLKCYPIPRHDTVYWYQQGPGQDPQFLISFYEKMQSDKGSIPDRFSAQQFSDYHSELNMSSLELGDSALYFCASSLYRLLDGYTFGSGTRLTVV.

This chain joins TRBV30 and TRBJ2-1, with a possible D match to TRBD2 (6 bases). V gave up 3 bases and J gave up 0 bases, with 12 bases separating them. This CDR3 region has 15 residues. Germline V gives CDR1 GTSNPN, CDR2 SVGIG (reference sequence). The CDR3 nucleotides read TGTGCCTGGAGGGGGGGTACCAGCTCCTACAATGAGCAGTTCTTC. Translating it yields CAWRGGTSSYNEQFF.

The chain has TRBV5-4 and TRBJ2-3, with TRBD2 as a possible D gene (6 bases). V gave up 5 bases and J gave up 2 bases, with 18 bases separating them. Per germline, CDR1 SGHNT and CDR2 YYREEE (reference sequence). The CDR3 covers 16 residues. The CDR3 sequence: CASRSGPAGSTDTQYF. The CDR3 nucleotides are TGTGCCAGCAGATCAGGGCCCGCGGGATCCACAGATACGCAGTATTTT.